The rows below give T cell receptor beta chains drawn from one sample of a study of T cells in Graves' hyperthyroidism and ophthalmopathy. TCRdb itself ran the multiplex PCR reads through MiXCR, one entry per CDR3 protein. The sample lists around 300,000 distinct CDR3 sequences; more than 10% were seen once. The sequenced sample consisted of blood. These receptors all stem from a woman between 25 and 40 years old with Graves' hyperthyroidism that later progressed to Graves' ophthalmopathy. The CDR3 runs from the conserved cysteine through the conserved F or W. The D gene is left open where the match is weak. Clone size is given for some rows only: seen once, a few or many times, or a class if the clone is expanded.

TRBD2	TRBV20-1	TRBJ2-3	few	CSAELAEGGTDTQYF	TGCAGTGCTGAACTAGCGGAGGGGGGCACAGATACGCAGTATTTT
TRBD1	TRBV28	TRBJ1-5	many	CASGDRGPQRSQHF	TGTGCCAGCGGCGACAGGGGCCCTCAGAGGTCCCAGCATTTT
.	TRBV4-1	TRBJ1-1	.	CAGSQDESDWNTEAFF	TGCGCCGGCAGCCAAGATGAGTCCGACTGGAACACTGAAGCTTTCTTT
.	TRBV12-3/TRBV12-4	TRBJ1-4	many	CASSAGGELFF	TGTGCCAGCAGCGCTGGGGGGGAACTGTTTTTT
.	TRBV6-1	TRBJ1-1	many	CASSENPRGHTEAFF	TGTGCCAGCAGTGAAAATCCAAGGGGACACACTGAAGCTTTCTTT
TRBD1	TRBV4-1	TRBJ1-2	.	CASSLPGQGKGYTF	TGCGCCAGCAGCCTACCGGGACAGGGAAAGGGCTACACCTTC
TRBD1	TRBV28	TRBJ1-5	.	CASRGTGGTQHF	TGTGCCAGCAGAGGGACAGGGGGGACCCAGCATTTT
TRBD2	TRBV6-1	TRBJ2-1	many	CASTTKGTSTSNEQFF	TGTGCCAGCACAACAAAAGGGACTAGCACTTCCAATGAGCAGTTCTTC
.	TRBV6-1	TRBJ1-1	many	CASSRGRRNTEAFF	TGTGCCAGCAGTCGGGGACGGCGGAACACTGAAGCTTTCTTT
TRBD2	TRBV28	TRBJ2-3	many	CASSLAGGRQQTQYF	TGTGCCAGCAGTCTAGCGGGAGGTCGGCAGCAAACGCAGTATTTT
TRBD2	TRBV27	TRBJ2-1	many	CASSIPPGLGDNEQFF	TGTGCCAGCAGTATACCCCCGGGACTAGGGGATAATGAGCAGTTCTTC
TRBD2	TRBV30	TRBJ2-3	few	CAWTAGTTFTDTQYF	TGTGCCTGGACAGCCGGGACTACATTCACAGATACGCAGTATTTT
TRBD2	TRBV20-1	TRBJ2-7	few	CSARLPGLAGLTYEQYF	TGCAGTGCTAGATTACCGGGACTAGCGGGGTTAACCTACGAGCAGTACTTC
TRBD1	TRBV5-8	TRBJ2-5	few	CASSLGTQGAETQYF	TGTGCCAGCAGCTTGGGAACACAGGGGGCTGAGACCCAGTACTTC
.	TRBV11-2	TRBJ2-5	many	CASSEPGAGTQETQYF	TGTGCCAGCAGCGAACCGGGGGCCGGGACCCAAGAGACCCAGTACTTC
TRBD1	TRBV5-8	TRBJ2-1	many	CASSLARGGSEQFF	TGTGCCAGCAGCTTGGCAAGAGGGGGCAGTGAGCAGTTCTTC
TRBD2	TRBV7-9	TRBJ2-1	.	CASSTTSGPSYNEKFF	TGTGCCAGCAGCACGACTAGCGGTCCATCCTACAATGAGAAGTTCTTC
TRBD2	TRBV11-2	TRBJ2-5	.	CASSLTWGTSGVETQYF	TGTGCCAGCAGCTTAACATGGGGGACTAGCGGGGTAGAGACCCAGTACTTC
TRBD2	TRBV28	TRBJ2-2	many	CASSSPSGSGNTGELFF	TGTGCCAGCAGTTCCCCTAGCGGGAGTGGGAACACCGGGGAGCTGTTTTTT
.	TRBV10-3	TRBJ1-3	.	CAISESGNTIYF	TGTGCCATCAGTGAGTCCGGAAACACCATATATTTT
TRBD1	TRBV20-1	TRBJ2-5	many	CSARGGAGGTQFFEETQYF	TGCAGTGCTAGAGGGGGGGCAGGGGGCACCCAATTTTTTGAAGAGACCCAGTACTTC
.	TRBV5-6	TRBJ2-1	many	CASSLPAGKGGANEQFF	TGTGCCAGCAGCTTGCCAGCGGGGAAGGGGGGAGCCAATGAGCAGTTCTTC
TRBD1	TRBV18	TRBJ2-2	.	CASSPLTGYTGELFF	TGTGCCAGCTCCCCCCTGACAGGGTACACCGGGGAGCTGTTTTTT
TRBD2	TRBV3-1	TRBJ2-3	.	CASSLVREGTDTQYF	TGTGCCAGCAGCCTGGTGCGGGAGGGCACAGATACGCAGTATTTT
.	TRBV19	TRBJ2-5	few	CASSMGHLETQYF	TGTGCCAGTAGTATGGGACATTTGGAGACCCAGTACTTC